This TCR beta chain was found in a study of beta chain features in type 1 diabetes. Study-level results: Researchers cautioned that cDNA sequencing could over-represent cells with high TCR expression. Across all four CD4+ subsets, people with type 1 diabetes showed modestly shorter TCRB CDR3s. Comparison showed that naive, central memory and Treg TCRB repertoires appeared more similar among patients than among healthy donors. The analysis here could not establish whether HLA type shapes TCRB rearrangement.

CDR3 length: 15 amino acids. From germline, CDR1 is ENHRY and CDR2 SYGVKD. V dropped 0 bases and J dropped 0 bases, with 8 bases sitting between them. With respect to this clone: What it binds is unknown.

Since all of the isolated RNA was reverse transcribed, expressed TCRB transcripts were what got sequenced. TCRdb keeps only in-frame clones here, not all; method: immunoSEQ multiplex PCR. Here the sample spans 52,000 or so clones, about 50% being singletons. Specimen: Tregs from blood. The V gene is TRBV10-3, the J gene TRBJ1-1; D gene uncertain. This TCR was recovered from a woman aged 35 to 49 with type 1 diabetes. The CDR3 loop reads CAISESPQVNTEAFF. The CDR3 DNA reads TGTGCCATCAGTGAGTCCCCCCAGGTGAACACTGAAGCTTTCTTT.